This T cell receptor beta chain stems from a study of T cell repertoires in cytomegalovirus infection. Study in general: Public TCR beta signature analysis indicated the presence of both CMV infection and matching HLA type.

In regard to this clonotype: What it binds is unknown.

Per germline, CDR1 MDHEN and CDR2 SYDVKM. Trimming left V 3 bases short and J 1 base short, with 12 bases between. The CDR3 contains 15 residues. Study-level points and caveats: Cumulated frequencies of public TCR beta families served to identify carriers of CMV plus the relevant HLA. Ex vivo responses were dominated by HLA-C-restricted CMV-specific TCR beta clonotypes.

One entry per CDR3 protein results from TCRdb running MiXCR on the reads. This sample yields about 300,000 distinct CDR3 sequences, of which about 25% are seen a single time; about 15% belongs to the top ten. The chain joins TRBV28 to TRBJ1-1; no reliable D call. The receptor's source is a human donor in good health (CMV status not recorded). Some clones in this sample may be carry-over from other donors' samples. Sequencing used PBMCs. The DNA of the CDR3 is TGTGCCAGCAGTTTCGTGGGTACAGCGAACACTGAAGCTTTCTTT. Protein: CASSFVGTANTEAFF.